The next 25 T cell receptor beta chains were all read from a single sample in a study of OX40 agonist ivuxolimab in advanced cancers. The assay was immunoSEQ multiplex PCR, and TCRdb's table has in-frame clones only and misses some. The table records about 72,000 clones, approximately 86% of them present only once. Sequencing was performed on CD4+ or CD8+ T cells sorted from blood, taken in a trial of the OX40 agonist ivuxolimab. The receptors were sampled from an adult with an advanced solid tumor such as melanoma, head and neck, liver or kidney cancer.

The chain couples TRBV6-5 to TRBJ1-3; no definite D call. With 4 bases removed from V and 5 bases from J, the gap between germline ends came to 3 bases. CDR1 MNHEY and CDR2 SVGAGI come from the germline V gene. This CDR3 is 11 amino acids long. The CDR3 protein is CASSWRNTIYF. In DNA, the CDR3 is TGTGCCAGCAGTTGGAGAAACACCATATATTTT.

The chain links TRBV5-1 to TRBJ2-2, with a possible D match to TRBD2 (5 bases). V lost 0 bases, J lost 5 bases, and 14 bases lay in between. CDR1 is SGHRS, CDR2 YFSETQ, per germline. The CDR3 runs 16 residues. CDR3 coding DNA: TGCGCCAGCAGCTTGGCCCGAACCTCGGGGACCGGGGAGCTGTTTTTT. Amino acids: CASSLARTSGTGELFF.

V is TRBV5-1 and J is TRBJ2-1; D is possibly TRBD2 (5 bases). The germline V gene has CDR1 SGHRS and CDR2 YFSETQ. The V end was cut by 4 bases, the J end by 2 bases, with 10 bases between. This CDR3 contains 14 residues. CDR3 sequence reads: CASSRAAAYNEQFF. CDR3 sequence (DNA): TGCGCCAGCAGCCGAGCGGCGGCCTACAATGAGCAGTTCTTC.

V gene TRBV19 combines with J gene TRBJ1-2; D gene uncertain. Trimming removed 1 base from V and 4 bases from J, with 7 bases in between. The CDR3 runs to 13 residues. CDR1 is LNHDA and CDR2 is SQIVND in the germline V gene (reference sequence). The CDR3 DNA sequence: TGTGCCAGTAGTATAGGTCCCAGCTATGGCTACACCTTC. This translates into CASSIGPSYGYTF.

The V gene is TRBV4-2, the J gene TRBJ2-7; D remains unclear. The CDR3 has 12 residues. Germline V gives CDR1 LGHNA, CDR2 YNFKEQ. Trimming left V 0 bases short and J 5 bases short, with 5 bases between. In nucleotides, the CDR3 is TGTGCCAGCAGCCAAGATATCAACGAGCAGTACTTC. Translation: CASSQDINEQYF.

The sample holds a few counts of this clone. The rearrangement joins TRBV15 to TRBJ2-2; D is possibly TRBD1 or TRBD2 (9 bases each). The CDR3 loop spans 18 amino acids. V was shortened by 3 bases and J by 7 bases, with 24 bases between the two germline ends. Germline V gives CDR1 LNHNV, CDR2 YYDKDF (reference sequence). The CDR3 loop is CATSRGLAPGQGGGELFF. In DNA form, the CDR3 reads TGTGCCACCAGCAGGGGACTAGCTCCGGGACAGGGCGGCGGGGAGCTGTTTTTT.

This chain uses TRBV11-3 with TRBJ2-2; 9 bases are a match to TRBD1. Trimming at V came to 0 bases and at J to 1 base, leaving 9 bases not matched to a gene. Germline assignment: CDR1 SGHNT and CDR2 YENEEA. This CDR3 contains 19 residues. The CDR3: CASSLDQGGTGKNTGELFF. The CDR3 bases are TGTGCCAGCAGCTTAGATCAGGGCGGGACAGGGAAGAACACCGGGGAGCTGTTTTTT.

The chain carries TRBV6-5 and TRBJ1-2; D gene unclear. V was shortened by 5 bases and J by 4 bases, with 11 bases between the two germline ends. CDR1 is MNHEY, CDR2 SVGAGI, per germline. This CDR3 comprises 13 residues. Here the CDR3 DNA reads TGTGCCAGCAGTACGGACGGGGTCTATGGCTACACCTTC. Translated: CASSTDGVYGYTF.

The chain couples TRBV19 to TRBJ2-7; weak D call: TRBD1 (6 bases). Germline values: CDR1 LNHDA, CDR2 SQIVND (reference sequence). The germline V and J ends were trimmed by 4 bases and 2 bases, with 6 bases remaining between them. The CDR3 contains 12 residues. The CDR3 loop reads CASSRGPYEQYF. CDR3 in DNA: TGTGCCAGTAGTAGGGGGCCCTACGAGCAGTACTTC.

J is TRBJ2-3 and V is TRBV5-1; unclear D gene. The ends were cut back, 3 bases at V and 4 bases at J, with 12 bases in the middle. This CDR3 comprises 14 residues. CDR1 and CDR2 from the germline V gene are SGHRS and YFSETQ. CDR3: CASSWQDLSDTQYF. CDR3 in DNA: TGCGCCAGCAGCTGGCAGGATTTATCAGATACGCAGTATTTT.

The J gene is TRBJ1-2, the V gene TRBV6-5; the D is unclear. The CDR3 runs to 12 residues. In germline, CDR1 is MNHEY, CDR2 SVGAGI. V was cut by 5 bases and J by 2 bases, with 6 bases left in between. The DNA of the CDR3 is TGTGCCAGCAGTGCGGTGAACTATGGCTACACCTTC. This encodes CASSAVNYGYTF.

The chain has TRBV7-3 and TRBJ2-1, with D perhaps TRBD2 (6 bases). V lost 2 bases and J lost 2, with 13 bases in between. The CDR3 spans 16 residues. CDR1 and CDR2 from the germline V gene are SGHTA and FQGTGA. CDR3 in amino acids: CASSLWAGEAYNEQFF. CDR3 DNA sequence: TGTGCCAGCAGCTTATGGGCCGGGGAGGCCTACAATGAGCAGTTCTTC.

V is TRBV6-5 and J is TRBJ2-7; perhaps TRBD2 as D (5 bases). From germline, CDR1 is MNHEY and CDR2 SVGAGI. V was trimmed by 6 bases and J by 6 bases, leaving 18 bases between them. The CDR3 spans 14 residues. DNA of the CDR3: TGTGCCAGCAGCCCCACTACCGCTAGCTCCGAGCAGTACTTC. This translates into CASSPTTASSEQYF.

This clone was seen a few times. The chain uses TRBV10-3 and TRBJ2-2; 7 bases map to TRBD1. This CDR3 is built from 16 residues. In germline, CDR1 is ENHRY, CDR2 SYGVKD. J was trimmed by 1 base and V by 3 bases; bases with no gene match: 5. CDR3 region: CAISERGRVNTGELFF. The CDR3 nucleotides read TGTGCCATCAGTGAAAGGGGGCGGGTGAACACCGGGGAGCTGTTTTTT.

The CDR3, as DNA: TGTGCCAGCAGTGGGCAAATGGATTATGCTTTCTTT. This encodes CASSGQMDYAFF. This chain uses TRBV2 with TRBJ1-1, with D unresolved. V dropped 4 bases and J dropped 11 bases, with 14 bases sitting between them. The germline V gene has CDR1 SNHLY and CDR2 FYNNEI. The CDR3 spans 12 residues.

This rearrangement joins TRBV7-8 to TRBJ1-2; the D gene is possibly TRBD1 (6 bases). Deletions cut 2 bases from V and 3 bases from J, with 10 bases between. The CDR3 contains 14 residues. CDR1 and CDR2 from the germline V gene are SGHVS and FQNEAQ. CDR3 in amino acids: CASSLRQADYGYTF. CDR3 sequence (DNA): TGTGCCAGCAGCTTACGACAGGCGGACTATGGCTACACCTTC.

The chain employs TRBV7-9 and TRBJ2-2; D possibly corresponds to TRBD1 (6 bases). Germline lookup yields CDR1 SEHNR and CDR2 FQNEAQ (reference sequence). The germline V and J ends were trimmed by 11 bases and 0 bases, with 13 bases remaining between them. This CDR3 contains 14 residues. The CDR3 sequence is CAGRTDSNTGELFF. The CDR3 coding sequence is TGTGCCGGGCGGACAGATTCGAACACCGGGGAGCTGTTTTTT.

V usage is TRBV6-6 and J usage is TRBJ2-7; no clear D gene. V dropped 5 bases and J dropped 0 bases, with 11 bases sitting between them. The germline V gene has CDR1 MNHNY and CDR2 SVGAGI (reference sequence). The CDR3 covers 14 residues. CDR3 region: CASSPRRRSYEQYF. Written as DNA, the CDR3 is TGTGCCAGCAGTCCCCGACGGCGCTCCTACGAGCAGTACTTC.

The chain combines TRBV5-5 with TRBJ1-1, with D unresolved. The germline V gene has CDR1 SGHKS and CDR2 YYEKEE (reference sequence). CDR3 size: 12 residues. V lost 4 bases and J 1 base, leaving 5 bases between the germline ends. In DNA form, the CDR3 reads TGTGCCAGCAGCAAAAGGAACACTGAAGCTTTCTTT. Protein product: CASSKRNTEAFF.

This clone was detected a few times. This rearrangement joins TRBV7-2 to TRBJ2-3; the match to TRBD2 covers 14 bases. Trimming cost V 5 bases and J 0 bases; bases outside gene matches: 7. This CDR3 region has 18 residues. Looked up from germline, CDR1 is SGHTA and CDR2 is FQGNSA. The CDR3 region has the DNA TGTGCCAGCAGCACGACTAGCGGGAGGGCTGTAAGCACAGATACGCAGTATTTT. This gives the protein CASSTTSGRAVSTDTQYF.

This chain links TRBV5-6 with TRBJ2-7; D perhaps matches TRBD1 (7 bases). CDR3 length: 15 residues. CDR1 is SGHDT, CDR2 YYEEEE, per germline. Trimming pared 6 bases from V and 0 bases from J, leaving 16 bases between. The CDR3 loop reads CASIRQGGHSYEQYF. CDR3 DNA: TGTGCCAGCATCCGCCAGGGGGGTCACTCCTACGAGCAGTACTTC.

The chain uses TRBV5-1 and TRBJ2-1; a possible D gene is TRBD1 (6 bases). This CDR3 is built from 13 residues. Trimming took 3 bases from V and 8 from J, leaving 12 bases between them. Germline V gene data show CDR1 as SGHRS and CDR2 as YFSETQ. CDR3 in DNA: TGCGCCAGCAGCTCCCCAGGGGTCGATGAGCAGTTCTTC. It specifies CASSSPGVDEQFF. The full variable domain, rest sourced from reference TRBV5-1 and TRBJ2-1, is KAGVTQTPRYLIKTRGQQVTLSCSPISGHRSVSWYQQTPGQGLQFLFEYFSETQRNKGNFPGRFSGRQFSNSRSEMNVSTLELGDSALYLCASSSPGVDEQFFGPGTRLTVL.

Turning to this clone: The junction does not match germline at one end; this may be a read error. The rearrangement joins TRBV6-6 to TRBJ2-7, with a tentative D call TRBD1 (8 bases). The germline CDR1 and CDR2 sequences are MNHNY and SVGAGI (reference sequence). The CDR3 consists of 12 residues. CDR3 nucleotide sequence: TGTGCCAGCAGCCTCCCGGGGGGACAGGTCTCCTTC. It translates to CASSLPGGQVSF.

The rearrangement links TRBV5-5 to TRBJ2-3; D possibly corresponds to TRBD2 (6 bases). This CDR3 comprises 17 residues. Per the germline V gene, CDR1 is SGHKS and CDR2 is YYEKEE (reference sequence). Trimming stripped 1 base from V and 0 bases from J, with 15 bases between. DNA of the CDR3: TGTGCCAGCAGCTTGACGGTGGGGGGTGCTAGCACAGATACGCAGTATTTT. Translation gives CASSLTVGGASTDTQYF.

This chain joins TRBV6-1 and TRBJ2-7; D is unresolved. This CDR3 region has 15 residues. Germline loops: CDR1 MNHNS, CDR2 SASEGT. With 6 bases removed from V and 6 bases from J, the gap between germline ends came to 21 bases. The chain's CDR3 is CASSPTRRLLGEQYF. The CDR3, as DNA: TGTGCCAGCAGCCCAACCCGGCGGCTCCTCGGCGAGCAGTACTTC.